Below, one T cell receptor (beta chain) is given with its context. The entry originates in a study of OX40 agonist ivuxolimab in advanced cancers. Here immunoSEQ multiplex PCR was the method, and the copy in TCRdb shows in-frame clones only, minus some. The sample shows some 96,000 clones, approximately 90% of them seen only once. Autoimmune disease history or systemic immunosuppression disqualified patients. The CDR3 totals 15 residues. CDR1 SGHTA and CDR2 FQGTGA come from the germline V gene. With V trimmed by 6 bases and J by 6 bases, 7 bases remained unmatched. V usage is TRBV7-3 and J usage is TRBJ2-2, with 10 positions matching TRBD1. This clonotype originated in an adult with an advanced solid tumor such as melanoma, head and neck, liver or kidney cancer. Sequenced here: CD4+ or CD8+ T cells sorted from blood, sampled in a trial of the OX40 agonist ivuxolimab. The CDR3 loop reads CASSPGQGSSGELFF. For the CDR3, the DNA is TGTGCCAGCAGTCCGGGACAGGGGAGTTCCGGGGAGCTGTTTTTT.